This record concerns one TCR beta chain sequence. Its antigen remains unknown. Second-dose intervals near 4 or 12 weeks were combined. Measured with immunoSEQ multiplex PCR; TCRdb has only the in-frame clones, and not every one. The table records 150,000 to 200,000 clones, roughly 90% of them present only once. CDR3 size: 17 residues. Germline V gives CDR1 SGHTA, CDR2 FQGNSA. V was shortened by 0 bases and J by 6 bases, with 20 bases between the two germline ends. This sample stems from a study of T cell responses to AZD1222 COVID-19 vaccine. General study points: Repertoires were obtained solely post-peak T cell response. Donors were largely white British and mainly female; clonal diversity was possibly underestimated. Reportedly, nearly half the spike-specific TCRs target unmutated variant regions.

The V gene is TRBV7-2, the J gene TRBJ1-2, with a tentative D call TRBD1 (5 bases). This receptor was obtained from an adult who received the AZD1222 COVID-19 vaccine. Specimen: peripheral blood, collected 28 days after the second AZD1222 dose. CDR3 amino acids: CASSLAFGRQGGNGYTF. In DNA, the CDR3 is TGTGCCAGCAGCTTAGCATTTGGTAGGCAGGGAGGAAATGGCTACACCTTC.